Reported below is one T cell receptor (beta chain). This record belongs to a study of blood T cell repertoires in COVID-19. Study context: Whether acute or convalescent, the COVID-19 samples came from the United States, Italy and Spain. T cells, B-cell-depleted T cells, or PBMCs provided the cDNA or gDNA that served as material.

Between the trimmed V and J ends, which lost 7 bases and 0 bases, there was a span of 12 bases. The germline CDR1 and CDR2 sequences are MNHEY and SVGAGI. The CDR3 spans 14 residues. Original methodology: By means of reference gene primer amplification, nucleated cell counts were estimated. The table came from immunoSEQ multiplex PCR; TCRdb's copy has only in-frame clones and leaves some out. The D gene and trimming were derived from the DNA, and the V and J assignments and clone size from that table. The table lists tens of thousands of clones, 70% to 90% of them singletons. The sample was peripheral blood. V and J are TRBV6-5 and TRBJ1-1; D perhaps matches TRBD1 (5 bases). The TCR sequence derives from a man between 65 and 85 years old with acute or convalescent COVID-19. The CDR3 spells CASKGSGMNTEAFF. The CDR3 DNA reads TGTGCCAGCAAGGGTTCAGGGATGAACACTGAAGCTTTCTTT.